This TCR beta chain is from a study of T cell responses to AZD1222 COVID-19 vaccine. To note about this clone: What it recognizes is unknown.

The assay was immunoSEQ multiplex PCR, and TCRdb's table has in-frame clones only and misses some. The sample has approximately 220,000 clones, 90% to 95% seen once; the top ten hold approximately 1%. The study, taken as a whole, reports: The donor cohort was predominantly white British with a female majority, and clonal diversity may have been underestimated. Repertoires were sampled only after the peak T cell response. Nearly half of unique spike-specific TCRs reportedly avoided B.1.351 and B.1.1.7 mutated regions.

This CDR3 region has 12 residues. Germline CDR1 is SEHNR and CDR2 is FQNEAQ (reference sequence). V lost 6 bases to trimming and J lost 3 bases, with 9 bases between them. The input for sequencing was peripheral blood, taken on day 0 of MenACWY control vaccination. The clonotype originates from an adult in good health. The V and J genes are TRBV7-9 and TRBJ2-7, with D possibly matching TRBD1 (6 bases). The CDR3 nucleotides read TGTGCCAGCAGTTCAGGGGACTACGAGCAGTACTTC. Its translation: CASSSGDYEQYF.